These T cell receptor beta chains were read from a single sample in a study of blood T cell repertoires in COVID-19. The repertoire was sequenced with immunoSEQ multiplex PCR; TCRdb's copy has only in-frame clones and lacks some. The table shows roughly 240,000 clones, with approximately 85% occurring only once. Sequenced input: peripheral blood. These TCRs come from an elderly woman with COVID-19, enrolled during active disease. The CDR3 runs from the conserved cysteine through the conserved F or W. The D gene is left open where the match is weak. Clone size is shown for a subset of rows, as once, few, many or a class of expanded clone.

d_call	clone_size	v_call	j_call	cdr3_nt	cdr3_aa
.	once	TRBV7-3	TRBJ2-1	TGTGCCAGCAGCTCCCTCGTAAGCCCCCAAGCGGAGCAGTTCTTC	CASSSLVSPQAEQFF
.	.	TRBV7-9	TRBJ1-4	TGTGCCAGCAGCTTGAACAGGGTGGCTGAAAAACTGTTTTTT	CASSLNRVAEKLFF
.	.	TRBV27	TRBJ1-2	TGTGCCAGCAGTTTGAACAGGGAAGGAGGCTACACCTTC	CASSLNREGGYTF
.	.	TRBV2	TRBJ1-1	TGTGCCAGCAGTGAAAGGGGCACAATAGGCATTGAAGCTTTCTTT	CASSERGTIGIEAFF
TRBD1	.	TRBV10-3	TRBJ2-6	TGTGCCATCGCAGCAGAGACAGGGAGAAAAAGTTCTGGGGCCAACGTCCTGACTTTC	CAIAAETGRKSSGANVLTF
.	.	TRBV5-6	TRBJ1-1	TGTGCCAGCAGCCTAGGACAGAAGAACACTGAAGCTTTCTTT	CASSLGQKNTEAFF
TRBD2	.	TRBV10-1	TRBJ2-3	TGCGCCAGCAATCGGGGCAGCGGGGGTCCTGATACGCAGTATTTT	CASNRGSGGPDTQYF
.	.	TRBV7-3	TRBJ2-2	TGTGCCAGCAGCGTGACAGGGACTGACACCGGGGAGCTGTTTTTT	CASSVTGTDTGELFF
TRBD1	.	TRBV10-2	TRBJ1-1	TGCGCCAGCAGGGACAGGGGCGCATATAACACTGAAGCTTTCTTT	CASRDRGAYNTEAFF
TRBD1	.	TRBV6-4	TRBJ2-1	TGTGCCAGCAGGGGACAGGGGAAGGGCAATGAGCAGTTCTTC	CASRGQGKGNEQFF
TRBD1	once	TRBV6-5	TRBJ2-7	TGTGCCAGCAGTTCTCAGGGGGCCTCCTACGAGCAGTACTTC	CASSSQGASYEQYF
.	.	TRBV12-3/TRBV12-4	TRBJ1-4	TGTGCCAGCAGTCAGGCAACTAATGAAAAACTGTTTTTT	CASSQATNEKLFF
TRBD1	.	TRBV7-2	TRBJ1-5	TGTGCCAGCAGCTCCGACAGGGATCAGCCCCAGCATTTT	CASSSDRDQPQHF
TRBD1	.	TRBV28	TRBJ1-5	TGTGCCAGCAGAAACGGACAGGAGGGAAGCAATCAGCCCCAGCATTTT	CASRNGQEGSNQPQHF
TRBD1	.	TRBV5-5	TRBJ1-2	TGTGCCAGCAGACCCGGACAGGGCAACTATGGCTACACCTTC	CASRPGQGNYGYTF
.	.	TRBV3-1/TRBV3-2	TRBJ2-7	TGTGCCAGCGGTCAAGGGAGGTCCGAGCAGTACTTC	CASGQGRSEQYF
TRBD1	.	TRBV5-1	TRBJ1-1	TGCGCCAGCAGCGAAGGGACAGACCTTGAAGCTTTCTTT	CASSEGTDLEAFF
.	.	TRBV28	TRBJ1-6	TGTGCCAGCCTCCTCGGGGGAGGGAATTCACCCCTCCACTTT	CASLLGGGNSPLHF
TRBD1	.	TRBV5-1	TRBJ2-2	TGCGCCAGCAGCTTGGAGGGACAGAAAAACACCGGGGAGCTGTTTTTT	CASSLEGQKNTGELFF
.	once	TRBV6-5	TRBJ2-5	TGTGCCAGCAGAACGCTCGCCTTCGGAGAGACCCAGTACTTC	CASRTLAFGETQYF
.	few	TRBV9	TRBJ1-3	TGTGCCAGCAGCGCCACGGGGGGAGACTCTGGAAACACCATATATTTT	CASSATGGDSGNTIYF
TRBD1	.	TRBV6-5	TRBJ1-2	TGTGCCAGCAGTTACTCGGACAGGGTGACTGGCTACACCTTC	CASSYSDRVTGYTF
TRBD1	.	TRBV5-1	TRBJ2-2	TGCGCCAGCAGCCTCCGGGACAGTCTTAACACCGGGGAGCTGTTTTTT	CASSLRDSLNTGELFF
TRBD1	.	TRBV20-1	TRBJ1-5	TGCAGTGCTAGTGGGGGGACAGACCGAGGTCAGCCCCAGCATTTT	CSASGGTDRGQPQHF
.	.	TRBV4-1	TRBJ1-5	TGCGCCAGCAGCAACACCTTCACCACCGGAGGTCAGCCCCAGCATTTT	CASSNTFTTGGQPQHF
TRBD2	.	TRBV5-6	TRBJ2-1	TGTGCCAGCAGCTATGGCACTAGCGCTGACAATGAGCAGTTCTTC	CASSYGTSADNEQFF
TRBD1	.	TRBV5-6	TRBJ1-3	TGTGCCAGCAGCTCCTTATCGGGTGACAGGGGATCTGGAAACACCATATATTTT	CASSSLSGDRGSGNTIYF
.	.	TRBV6-1	TRBJ2-4	TGTGCCAGCAGTGAAGCCGACAGATTAGGGGCCAAAAACATTCAGTACTTC	CASSEADRLGAKNIQYF
.	.	TRBV5-1	TRBJ2-7	TGCGCCAGCAGCTCGAGGGGGGGCGCTTACGAGCAGTACTTC	CASSSRGGAYEQYF
.	.	TRBV5-1	TRBJ2-3	TGCGCCAGCAGCTTTACAGGGCCTAGCACAGATACGCAGTATTTT	CASSFTGPSTDTQYF
.	.	TRBV3-1/TRBV3-2	TRBJ2-3	TGTGCCAGCAGCCGGGAGAGGACAGATACGCAGTATTTT	CASSRERTDTQYF
TRBD1	.	TRBV18	TRBJ1-6	TGTGCCAGCTCACCACCGGACAGGGGTTCACCCCTCCACTTT	CASSPPDRGSPLHF
.	.	TRBV10-3	TRBJ1-3	TGTGCCACCGAGGGCTCTGGAAACACCATATATTTT	CATEGSGNTIYF
TRBD1	.	TRBV28	TRBJ2-5	TGTGCCAGCAGCCGGGACAGGAGCCAAGAGACCCAGTACTTC	CASSRDRSQETQYF
.	.	TRBV3-1/TRBV3-2	TRBJ2-7	TGTGCCAGCAGCGGGGGGAGCTCCTACGAGCAGTACTTC	CASSGGSSYEQYF
.	.	TRBV6-1	TRBJ1-2	TGTGCCAGCAGTGAAGGAGGGGGTGGCTACACCTTC	CASSEGGGGYTF
.	.	TRBV19	TRBJ2-5	TGTGCCACTACGGAAGAGACCCAGTACTTC	CATTEETQYF
.	.	TRBV28	TRBJ1-2	TGTGCCAGCAGTTGGGGGGGCTCGGGCTACACCTTC	CASSWGGSGYTF